The 4 T cell receptor beta chains in this list originate from one sample, sequenced in a study of T cell responses to AZD1222 COVID-19 vaccine. The table came from immunoSEQ multiplex PCR; TCRdb's copy has only in-frame clones and leaves some out. The table shows about 130,000 clones, with 70% to 90% occurring only once. Sequencing was performed on peripheral blood, taken on day 0 of AZD1222 vaccination. These TCRs come from an adult in good health.

The chain joins TRBV19 to TRBJ1-1; 8 nucleotides align to TRBD1. CDR1 and CDR2 (germline): LNHDA, SQIVND (reference sequence). The CDR3 covers 14 residues. With V trimmed by 7 bases and J by 2 bases, 6 bases remained unmatched. This chain's CDR3 is CASTPGQANTEAFF. The CDR3 DNA reads as TGTGCCAGTACCCCGGGACAGGCTAACACTGAAGCTTTCTTT.

V gene TRBV7-8 combines with J gene TRBJ1-5; maybe TRBD1 (5 bases). The CDR3 consists of 15 residues. The germline V and J ends were trimmed by 7 bases and 5 bases, with 18 bases remaining between them. Germline-derived CDR1 and CDR2 are SGHVS and FQNEAQ. Here the CDR3 reads CASNPSGRGDQPQHF. In DNA, the CDR3 is TGTGCCAGCAACCCCTCTGGGAGGGGAGATCAGCCCCAGCATTTT.

V gene TRBV18 combines with J gene TRBJ1-6; 9 bases align to TRBD1. The CDR3 extends over 18 amino acids. Germline V gene sequence: CDR1 KGHSH, CDR2 LQKENI. The junction had 13 bases not matched to a gene; V was cut back by 5 bases and J by 5 bases. The CDR3 nucleotides read TGTGCCAGCTCAGAAAACAGGGGGCTATTTTCAGATAATTCACCCCTCCACTTT. This encodes CASSENRGLFSDNSPLHF.

This chain links TRBV30 with TRBJ2-6; no reliable D call. Trimming pared 0 bases from V and 4 bases from J, leaving 7 bases between. The CDR3 spans 14 residues. Germline lookup yields CDR1 GTSNPN and CDR2 SVGIG (reference sequence). The CDR3, as DNA: TGTGCCTGGAGTGTATTTGGCGGGGCCAACGTCCTGACTTTC. This translates into CAWSVFGGANVLTF.